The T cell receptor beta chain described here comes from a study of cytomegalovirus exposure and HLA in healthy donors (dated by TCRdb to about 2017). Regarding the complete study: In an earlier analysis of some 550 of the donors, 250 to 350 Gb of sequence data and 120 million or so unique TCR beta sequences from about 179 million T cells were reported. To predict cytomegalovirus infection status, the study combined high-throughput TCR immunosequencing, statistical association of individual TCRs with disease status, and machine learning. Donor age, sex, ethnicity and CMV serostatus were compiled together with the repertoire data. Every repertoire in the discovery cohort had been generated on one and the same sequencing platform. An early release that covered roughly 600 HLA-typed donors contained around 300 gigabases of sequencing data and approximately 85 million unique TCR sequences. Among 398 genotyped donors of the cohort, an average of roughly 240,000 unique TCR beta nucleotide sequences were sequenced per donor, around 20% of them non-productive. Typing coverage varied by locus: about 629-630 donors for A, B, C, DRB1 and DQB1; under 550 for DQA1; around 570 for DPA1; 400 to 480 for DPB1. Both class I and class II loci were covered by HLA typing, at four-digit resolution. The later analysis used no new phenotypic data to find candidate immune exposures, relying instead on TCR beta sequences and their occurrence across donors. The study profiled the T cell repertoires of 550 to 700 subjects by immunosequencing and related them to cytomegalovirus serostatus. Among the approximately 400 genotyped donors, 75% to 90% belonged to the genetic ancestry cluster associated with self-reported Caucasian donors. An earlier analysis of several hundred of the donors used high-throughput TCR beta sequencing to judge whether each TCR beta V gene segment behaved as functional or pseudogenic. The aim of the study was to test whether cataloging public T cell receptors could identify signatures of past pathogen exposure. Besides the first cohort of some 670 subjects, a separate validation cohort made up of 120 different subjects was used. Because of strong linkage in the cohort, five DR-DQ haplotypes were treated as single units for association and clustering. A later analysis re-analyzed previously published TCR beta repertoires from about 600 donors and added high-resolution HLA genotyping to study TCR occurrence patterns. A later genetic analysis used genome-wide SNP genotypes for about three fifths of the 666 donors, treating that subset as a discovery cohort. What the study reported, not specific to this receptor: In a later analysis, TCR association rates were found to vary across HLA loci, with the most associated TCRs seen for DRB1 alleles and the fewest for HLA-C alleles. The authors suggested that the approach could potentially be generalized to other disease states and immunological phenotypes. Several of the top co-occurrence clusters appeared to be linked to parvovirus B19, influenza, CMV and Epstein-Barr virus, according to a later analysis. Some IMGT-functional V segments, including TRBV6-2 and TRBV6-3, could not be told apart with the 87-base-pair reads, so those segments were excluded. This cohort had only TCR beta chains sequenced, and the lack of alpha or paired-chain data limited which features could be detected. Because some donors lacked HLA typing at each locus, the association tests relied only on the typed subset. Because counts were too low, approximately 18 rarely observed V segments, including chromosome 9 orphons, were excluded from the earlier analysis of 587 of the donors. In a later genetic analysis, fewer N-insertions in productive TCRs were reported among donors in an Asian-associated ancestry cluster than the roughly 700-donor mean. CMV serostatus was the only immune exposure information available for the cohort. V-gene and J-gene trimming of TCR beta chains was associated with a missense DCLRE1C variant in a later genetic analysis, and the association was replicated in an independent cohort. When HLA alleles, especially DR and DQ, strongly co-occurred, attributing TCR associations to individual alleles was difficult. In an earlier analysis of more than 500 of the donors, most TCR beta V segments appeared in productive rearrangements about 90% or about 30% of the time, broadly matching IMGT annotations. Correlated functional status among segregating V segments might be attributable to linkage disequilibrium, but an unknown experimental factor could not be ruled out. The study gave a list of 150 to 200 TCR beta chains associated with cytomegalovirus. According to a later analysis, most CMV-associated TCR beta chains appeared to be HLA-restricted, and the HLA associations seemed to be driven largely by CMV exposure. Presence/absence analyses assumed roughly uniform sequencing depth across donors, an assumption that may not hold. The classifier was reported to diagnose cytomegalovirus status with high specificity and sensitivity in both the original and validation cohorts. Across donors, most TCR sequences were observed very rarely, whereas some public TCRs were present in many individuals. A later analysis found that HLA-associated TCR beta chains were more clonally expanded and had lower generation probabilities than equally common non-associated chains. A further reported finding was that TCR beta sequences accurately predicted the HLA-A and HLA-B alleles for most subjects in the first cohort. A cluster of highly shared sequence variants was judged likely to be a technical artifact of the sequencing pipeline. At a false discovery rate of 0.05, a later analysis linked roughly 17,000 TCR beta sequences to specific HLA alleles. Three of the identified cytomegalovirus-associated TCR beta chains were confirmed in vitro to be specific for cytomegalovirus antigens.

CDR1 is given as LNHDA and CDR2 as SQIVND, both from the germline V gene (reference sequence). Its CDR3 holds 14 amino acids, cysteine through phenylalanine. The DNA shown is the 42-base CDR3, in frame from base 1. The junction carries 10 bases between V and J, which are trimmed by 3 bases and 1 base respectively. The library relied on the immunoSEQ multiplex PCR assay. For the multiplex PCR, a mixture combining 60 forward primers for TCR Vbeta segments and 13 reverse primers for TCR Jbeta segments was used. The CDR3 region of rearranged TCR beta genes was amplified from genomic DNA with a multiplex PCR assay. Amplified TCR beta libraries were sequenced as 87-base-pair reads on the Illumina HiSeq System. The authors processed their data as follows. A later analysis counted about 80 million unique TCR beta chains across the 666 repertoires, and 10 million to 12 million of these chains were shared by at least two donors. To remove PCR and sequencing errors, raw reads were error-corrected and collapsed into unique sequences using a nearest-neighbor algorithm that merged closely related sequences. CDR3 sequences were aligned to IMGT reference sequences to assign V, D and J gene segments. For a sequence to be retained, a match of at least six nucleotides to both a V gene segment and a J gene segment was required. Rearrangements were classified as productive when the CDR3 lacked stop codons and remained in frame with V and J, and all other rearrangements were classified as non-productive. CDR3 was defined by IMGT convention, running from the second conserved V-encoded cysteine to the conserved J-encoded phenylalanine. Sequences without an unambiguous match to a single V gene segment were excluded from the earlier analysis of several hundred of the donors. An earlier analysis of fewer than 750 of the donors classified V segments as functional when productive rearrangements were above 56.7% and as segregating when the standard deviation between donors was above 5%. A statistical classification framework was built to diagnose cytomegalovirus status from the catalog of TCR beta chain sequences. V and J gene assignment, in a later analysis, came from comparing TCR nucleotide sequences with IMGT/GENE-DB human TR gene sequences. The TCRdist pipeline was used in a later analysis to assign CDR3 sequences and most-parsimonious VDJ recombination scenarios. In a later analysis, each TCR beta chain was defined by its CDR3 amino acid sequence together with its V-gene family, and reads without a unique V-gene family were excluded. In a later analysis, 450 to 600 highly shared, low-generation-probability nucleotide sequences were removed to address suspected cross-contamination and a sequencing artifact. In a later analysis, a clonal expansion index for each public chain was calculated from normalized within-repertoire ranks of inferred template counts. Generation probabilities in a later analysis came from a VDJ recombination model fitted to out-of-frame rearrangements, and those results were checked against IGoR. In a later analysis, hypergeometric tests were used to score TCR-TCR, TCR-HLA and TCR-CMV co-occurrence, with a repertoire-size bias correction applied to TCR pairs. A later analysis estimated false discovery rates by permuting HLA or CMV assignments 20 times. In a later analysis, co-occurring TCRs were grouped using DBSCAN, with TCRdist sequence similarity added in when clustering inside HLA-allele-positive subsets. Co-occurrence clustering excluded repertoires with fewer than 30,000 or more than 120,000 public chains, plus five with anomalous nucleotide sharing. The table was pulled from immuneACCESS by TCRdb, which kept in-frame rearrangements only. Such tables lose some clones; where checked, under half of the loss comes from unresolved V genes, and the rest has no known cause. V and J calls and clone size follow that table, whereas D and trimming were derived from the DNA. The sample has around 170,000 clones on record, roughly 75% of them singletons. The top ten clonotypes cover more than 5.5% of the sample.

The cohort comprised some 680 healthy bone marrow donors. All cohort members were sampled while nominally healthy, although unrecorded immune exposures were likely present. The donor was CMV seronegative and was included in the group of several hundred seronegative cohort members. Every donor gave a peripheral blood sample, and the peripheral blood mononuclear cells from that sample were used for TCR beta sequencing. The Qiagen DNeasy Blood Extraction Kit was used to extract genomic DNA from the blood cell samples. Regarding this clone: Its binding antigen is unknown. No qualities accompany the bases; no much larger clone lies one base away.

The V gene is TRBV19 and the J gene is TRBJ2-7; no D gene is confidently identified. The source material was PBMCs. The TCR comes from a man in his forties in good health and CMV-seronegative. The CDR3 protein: CASSIREVSYEQYF. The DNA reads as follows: TGTGCCAGTAGTATTCGAGAGGTTTCCTACGAGCAGTACTTC.